A selection of T cell receptor beta chains follows, all from one sample in a study of molecular identifiers for immune sequencing clone quantification. TCRdb analysed the PCR reads with MiXCR anew, one entry per CDR3 protein. This table holds roughly 630,000 distinct CDR3 sequences, about 25% found once. The sample taken for sequencing was naive CD8+ T cells from blood, with Jurkat cell RNA spiked in. These receptors all come from a human donor in good health. Some libraries in this study had Jurkat cell RNA spiked in. CDR3s include the opening cysteine and the closing phenylalanine or tryptophan. The D gene is left open where the match is weak. Not all rows give a size; the values are once, few, many and, for expanded clones, a class.

d_gene,j_gene,abundance,v_gene,CDR3aa,CDR3nt
NA,TRBJ1-2,many,TRBV28,CASSFYPQNKVYGYTF,TGTGCCAGCAGTTTTTATCCCCAGAATAAGGTCTATGGCTACACCTTC
NA,TRBJ1-1,many,TRBV7-9,CASSLEGRSAFF,TGTGCCAGCAGCTTAGAGGGGAGATCAGCTTTCTTT
NA,TRBJ2-3,many,TRBV7-2,CASSPWTRRERTDTQYF,TGTGCCAGCAGCCCCTGGACTCGGCGGGAACGCACAGATACGCAGTATTTT
NA,TRBJ2-3,many,TRBV28,CASSLVGISTDTQYF,TGTGCCAGCAGCTTGGTGGGGATTAGCACAGATACGCAGTATTTT
NA,TRBJ2-2,NA,TRBV6-5,CASSYGFRIDAGELFF,TGTGCCAGCAGTTACGGGTTCAGGATAGACGCCGGGGAGCTGTTTTTT
NA,TRBJ2-7,NA,TRBV6-2/TRBV6-3,CASSYWQIYEQYF,TGTGCCAGCAGTTATTGGCAAATCTACGAGCAGTACTTC
NA,TRBJ2-3,many,TRBV2,CASSDMGQQEGDTQYF,TGTGCCAGCAGTGATATGGGACAACAGGAGGGGGATACGCAGTATTTT
NA,TRBJ1-2,many,TRBV14,CASSQAYSGYTF,TGTGCCAGCAGCCAAGCCTATAGTGGCTACACCTTC
TRBD2,TRBJ2-3,NA,TRBV7-9,CASSLLIWETSGSTDTQFF,TGTGCCAGCAGCTTGTTGATTTGGGAGACTAGCGGTAGCACAGATACGCAGTTTTTT
TRBD1,TRBJ1-3,NA,TRBV28,CASSLARGSGNTIYF,TGTGCCAGCAGTTTAGCCAGGGGGTCCGGAAACACCATATATTTT
NA,TRBJ2-3,many,TRBV12-3/TRBV12-4,CASSSARRADTQYF,TGTGCCAGCAGTTCCGCCCGGCGGGCAGATACGCAGTATTTT
TRBD1,TRBJ2-2,few,TRBV25-1,CASSELEGWTGVTGELFF,TGTGCCAGCAGTGAATTGGAAGGGTGGACAGGGGTCACCGGGGAGCTGTTTTTT
NA,TRBJ2-7,few,TRBV20-1,CSATGRYSYEQYF,TGCAGTGCTACAGGGCGATACTCCTACGAGCAGTACTTC
TRBD1,TRBJ2-3,many,TRBV12-3/TRBV12-4,CASRWTGTDTQYF,TGTGCCAGCAGATGGACAGGGACAGATACGCAGTATTTT
NA,TRBJ2-7,NA,TRBV28,CASSFPRARETRYEQHF,TGTGCCAGCAGTTTTCCGAGGGCGAGGGAGACAAGGTACGAGCAGCACTTC
TRBD1,TRBJ1-5,many,TRBV6-2/TRBV6-3,CASSWTGVQPQHF,TGTGCCAGCAGTTGGACAGGGGTTCAGCCCCAGCATTTT